A single sample is the source of the 18 T cell receptor beta chains below, sequenced in a study of Ad26.COV2.S vaccination and SARS-CoV-2 variants. The treatment is: some 19 received Ad26.COV2.S at low or high dose, single or two shots; several received placebo; per-sample allocation not given. Material that was analyzed had been drawn on day 63 after the first vaccine or placebo injection. Assay: immunoSEQ multiplex PCR; the TCRdb copy retains only in-frame clones and omits some. The sample has more than 300,000 clones, 75% to 90% seen once. The sample was peripheral blood, taken in a trial of Ad26.COV2.S vaccine versus placebo. Receptor source: a person aged 18-60 years who received the Ad26.COV2.S COVID-19 vaccine or a placebo.

This clone showed up just once. This sequence joins TRBV19 and TRBJ1-5; 7 bases agree with TRBD1. From germline, CDR1 is LNHDA and CDR2 SQIVND (reference sequence). The CDR3 runs 15 residues. Losses at the gene ends were 7 bases for V and 3 bases for J; bases not matched to a gene: 9. The CDR3 sequence is CASTTDRRPNQPQHF. The DNA for the CDR3 is TGTGCCAGTACTACGGACAGGCGCCCCAATCAGCCCCAGCATTTT.

The CDR3 sequence: CASSQRGQSPLHF. The CDR3, as DNA: TGTGCCAGCAGCCAACGGGGCCAATCACCCCTCCACTTT. The chain carries TRBV3-1 (or the pseudogene TRBV3-2) and TRBJ1-6; D possibly corresponds to TRBD1 (5 bases). The length of the CDR3 is 13 residues. Germline CDR1 is LGHDT and CDR2 is YNNKEL (reference sequence). V was cut by 2 bases and J by 10 bases, with 9 bases left in between.

The V call is TRBV7-3, the J call TRBJ2-1; D may match TRBD1 or TRBD2 (5 bases each). The CDR3 loop spans 16 amino acids. V gave up 4 bases and J gave up 8 bases, with 21 bases separating them. Germline assignment: CDR1 SGHTA and CDR2 FQGTGA. The CDR3, as DNA: TGTGCCAGCAGCTCCGGGACCCCACATTCTTCTCATGAGCAGTTCTTC. This encodes CASSSGTPHSSHEQFF.

This chain links TRBV10-3 with TRBJ2-7; TRBD1 matches 9 bases. CDR1 ENHRY and CDR2 SYGVKD come from the germline V gene. V shed 6 bases and J 0 bases; nucleotides not matched to a gene: 6. The CDR3 consists of 15 residues. CDR3 nucleotides: TGTGCCATCAGGGCCGGGACAGGGAGCTCCTACGAGCAGTACTTC. Its translation: CAIRAGTGSSYEQYF.

V is TRBV10-3 and J is TRBJ2-1; 9 bases agree with TRBD2. Germline loops: CDR1 ENHRY, CDR2 SYGVKD. V trimming: 9 bases; J trimming: 4 bases; junction bases outside the gene matches: 4. The CDR3 totals 13 residues. Here the CDR3 DNA reads TGTGCCATAGCGGGGGGCGGTTACAATGAGCAGTTCTTC. It encodes CAIAGGGYNEQFF.

The chain carries TRBV5-5 and TRBJ2-2, with D perhaps matching TRBD2 (6 bases). The length of the CDR3 is 16 residues. Trimming left V 0 bases short and J 1 base short, with 10 bases between. Germline V lookup: CDR1 SGHKS, CDR2 YYEKEE (reference sequence). The CDR3 region has the DNA TGTGCCAGCAGCTTGGGAGAGCGGGTGAACACCGGGGAGCTGTTTTTT. It translates to CASSLGERVNTGELFF.

This clone came up a few times. The chain has TRBV9 and TRBJ2-7; the D gene is possibly TRBD2 (6 bases). Trimming stripped 0 bases from V and 5 bases from J, with 18 bases between. The length of the CDR3 is 16 residues. The germline V gene has CDR1 SGDLS and CDR2 YYNGEE. CDR3 coding DNA: TGTGCCAGCAGCGTAGGCTTAGGCGCGGGGAGCAACGAGCAGTACTTC. Translated, it gives CASSVGLGAGSNEQYF.

The chain links TRBV6-6 to TRBJ2-3; maybe TRBD2 (5 bases). Germline V lookup: CDR1 MNHNY, CDR2 SVGAGI (reference sequence). V was pared by 6 bases and J by 2 bases, with 12 bases between. The CDR3 runs 14 residues. CDR3 in amino acids: CASRRDSDTDTQYF. The DNA for the CDR3 is TGTGCCAGCAGAAGAGATAGCGACACAGATACGCAGTATTTT.

The chain has TRBV29-1 and TRBJ1-1; D is possibly TRBD1 (6 bases). Germline-derived CDR1 and CDR2 are SQVTM and ANQGSEA. The length of the CDR3 is 13 residues. The V end was cut by 4 bases, the J end by 3 bases, with 12 bases between. The CDR3 bases are TGCAGCGTTGCCCCAGGGGAGGACACTGAAGCTTTCTTT. This sequence encodes CSVAPGEDTEAFF. Full variable domain (remainder filled in from reference TRBV29-1 and TRBJ1-1): SAVISQKPSRDICQRGTSLTIQCQVDSQVTMMFWYRQQPGQSLTLIATANQGSEATYESGFVIDKFPISRPNLTFSTLTVSNMSPEDSSIYLCSVAPGEDTEAFFGQGTRLTVV.

This chain uses TRBV9 with TRBJ2-2, with D unclear. Trimming shortened V by 0 bases and J by 0 bases, and 6 bases separated the two germline ends. The CDR3 extends over 15 amino acids. Germline loops: CDR1 SGDLS, CDR2 YYNGEE. The CDR3, as DNA: TGTGCCAGCAGCGTAGGTTTGGCGAACACCGGGGAGCTGTTTTTT. This encodes CASSVGLANTGELFF.

The sample holds one count of this clone. This chain uses TRBV6-1 with TRBJ2-7; 9 bases are shared with TRBD1. The length of the CDR3 is 15 residues. CDR1 and CDR2 from the germline V gene are MNHNS and SASEGT. V lost 2 bases, J lost 2 bases, and 4 bases stayed unmatched. CDR3 amino acids: CASSESWTGAYEQYF. The CDR3 bases are TGTGCCAGCAGTGAATCATGGACAGGGGCCTACGAGCAGTACTTC.

The J gene is TRBJ2-4, the V gene TRBV18; no clear D. Germline values: CDR1 KGHSH, CDR2 LQKENI. V lost 7 bases and J lost 0, with 10 bases in between. This CDR3 region has 14 residues. This CDR3 is CASLQTEAKNIQYF. The CDR3 nucleotides are TGTGCCAGCTTACAAACCGAAGCCAAAAACATTCAGTACTTC.

The genes are TRBV7-6 and TRBJ2-7; unclear D gene. Germline CDR1 and CDR2: SGHVS and FNYEAQ. V lost 1 base and J 5 bases, leaving 15 bases between the germline ends. The CDR3 contains 15 residues. The CDR3 is CASSLGQAGDDEQYF. The CDR3 DNA sequence: TGTGCCAGCAGCTTAGGGCAGGCCGGCGATGACGAGCAGTACTTC.

V and J are TRBV5-1 and TRBJ2-2, with TRBD2 as a possible D gene (5 bases). With 0 bases removed from V and 5 bases from J, the gap between germline ends came to 14 bases. This CDR3 is 16 amino acids long. The V gene's germline CDR1 is SGHRS and CDR2 YFSETQ. This CDR3 is CASSLASIALTGELFF. CDR3 bases: TGCGCCAGCAGCTTGGCCTCGATAGCGCTGACCGGGGAGCTGTTTTTT.

This clone has just a few counts. The V call is TRBV7-8, the J call TRBJ1-5; D not certain. Germline V CDR1 and CDR2: SGHVS, FQNEAQ. Trimming pared 3 bases from V and 4 bases from J, leaving 16 bases between. CDR3 size: 16 residues. In DNA, the CDR3 is TGTGCCAGCAGCTTCGGGTCGGTCCGTGCGAATCAGCCCCAGCATTTT. Protein: CASSFGSVRANQPQHF.

V is TRBV30 and J is TRBJ2-1; TRBD1 is a possible D gene (6 bases). V dropped 6 bases and J dropped 10 bases, with 13 bases sitting between them. Looked up from germline, CDR1 is GTSNPN and CDR2 is SVGIG (reference sequence). The CDR3 has 11 amino acids. The CDR3, as DNA: TGTGCCTGCCTTAGAGGGGGAGAGCAGTTCTTC. Its protein is CACLRGGEQFF.

The rearrangement joins TRBV28 to TRBJ1-5; no definite D call. CDR3 length: 14 amino acids. CDR1 is MDHEN and CDR2 is SYDVKM in the germline V gene. V was clipped by 5 bases and J by 5 bases, with 13 bases between them. The DNA of the CDR3 is TGTGCCAGCAGTCCGGACGGATTTTATCAGCCCCAGCATTTT. Its protein product is CASSPDGFYQPQHF.

The chain employs TRBV29-1 and TRBJ1-1; the D is unclear. The CDR3 totals 10 residues. With 4 bases removed from V and 3 bases from J, the gap between germline ends came to 3 bases. Germline CDR1 is SQVTM and CDR2 is ANQGSEA. The CDR3 bases are TGCAGCGTTGCCGACACTGAAGCTTTCTTT. Its protein product is CSVADTEAFF.